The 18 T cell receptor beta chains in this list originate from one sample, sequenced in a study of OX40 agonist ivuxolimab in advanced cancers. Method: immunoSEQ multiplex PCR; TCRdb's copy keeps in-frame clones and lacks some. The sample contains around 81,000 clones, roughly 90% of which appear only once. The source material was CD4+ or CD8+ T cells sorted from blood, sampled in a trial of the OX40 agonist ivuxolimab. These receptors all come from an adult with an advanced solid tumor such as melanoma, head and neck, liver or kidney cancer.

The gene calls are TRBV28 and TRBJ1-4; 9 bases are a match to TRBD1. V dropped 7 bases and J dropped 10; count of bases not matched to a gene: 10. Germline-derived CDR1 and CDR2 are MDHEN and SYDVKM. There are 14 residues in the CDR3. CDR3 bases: TGTGCCAGCATTAGGGACAGGGCTGGCGGAAAACTGTTTTTT. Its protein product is CASIRDRAGGKLFF.

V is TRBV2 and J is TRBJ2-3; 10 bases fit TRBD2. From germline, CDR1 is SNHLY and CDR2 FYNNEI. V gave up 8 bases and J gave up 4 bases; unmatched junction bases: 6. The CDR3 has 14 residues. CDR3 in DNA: TGTGCCAGCTCCTCCGGGACTAGCGCAGATACGCAGTATTTT. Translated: CASSSGTSADTQYF.

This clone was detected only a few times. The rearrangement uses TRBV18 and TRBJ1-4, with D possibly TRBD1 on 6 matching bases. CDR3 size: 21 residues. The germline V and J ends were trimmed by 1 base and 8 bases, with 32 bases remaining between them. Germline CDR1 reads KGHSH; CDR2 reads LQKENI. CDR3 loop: CASSPLEPQGRLSGPREKLFF. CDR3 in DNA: TGTGCCAGCTCACCACTAGAACCACAGGGCCGCTTAAGTGGCCCTAGAGAAAAACTGTTTTTT.

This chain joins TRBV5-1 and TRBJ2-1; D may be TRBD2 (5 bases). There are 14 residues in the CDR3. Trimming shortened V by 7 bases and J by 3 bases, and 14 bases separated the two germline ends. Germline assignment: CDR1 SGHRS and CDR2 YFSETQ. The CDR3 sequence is CASSTSRVYNEQFF. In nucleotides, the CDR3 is TGCGCCAGCTCCACTTCGCGGGTCTACAATGAGCAGTTCTTC.

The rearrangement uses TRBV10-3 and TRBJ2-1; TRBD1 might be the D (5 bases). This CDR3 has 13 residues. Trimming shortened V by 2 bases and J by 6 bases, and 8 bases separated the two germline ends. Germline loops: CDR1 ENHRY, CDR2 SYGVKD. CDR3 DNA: TGTGCCATCAGTGAGGACAGCGTCAATGAGCAGTTCTTC. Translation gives CAISEDSVNEQFF.

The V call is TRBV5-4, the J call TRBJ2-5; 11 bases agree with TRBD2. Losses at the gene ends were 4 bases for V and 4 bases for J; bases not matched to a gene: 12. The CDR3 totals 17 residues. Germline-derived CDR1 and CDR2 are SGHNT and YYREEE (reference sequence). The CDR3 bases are TGTGCCAGCAGCCCAGCGGGACTAGCGGCCACCAGAGAGACCCAGTACTTC. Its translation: CASSPAGLAATRETQYF.

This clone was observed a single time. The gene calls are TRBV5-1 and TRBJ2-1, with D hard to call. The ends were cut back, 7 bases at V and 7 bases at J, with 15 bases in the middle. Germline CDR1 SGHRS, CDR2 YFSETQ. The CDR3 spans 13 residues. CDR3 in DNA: TGCGCCAGCGGGGAAGGGCCGATTAATGAGCAGTTCTTC. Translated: CASGEGPINEQFF. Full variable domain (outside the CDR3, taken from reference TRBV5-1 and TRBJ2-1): KAGVTQTPRYLIKTRGQQVTLSCSPISGHRSVSWYQQTPGQGLQFLFEYFSETQRNKGNFPGRFSGRQFSNSRSEMNVSTLELGDSALYLCASGEGPINEQFFGPGTRLTVL.

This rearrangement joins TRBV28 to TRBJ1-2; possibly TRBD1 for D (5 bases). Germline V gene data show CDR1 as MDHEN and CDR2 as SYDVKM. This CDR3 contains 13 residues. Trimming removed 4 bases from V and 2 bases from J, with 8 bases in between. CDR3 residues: CASSWRQNYGYTF. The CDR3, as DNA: TGTGCCAGCAGTTGGAGACAGAACTATGGCTACACCTTC.

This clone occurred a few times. CDR3 sequence: CAWGSTEAFF. The CDR3 region has the DNA TGTGCCTGGGGGTCCACTGAAGCTTTCTTT. This chain uses TRBV30 with TRBJ1-1; no clear D gene. The germline gives CDR1 GTSNPN, CDR2 SVGIG (reference sequence). The CDR3 is 10 residues long. The V gene lost 5 bases and the J gene lost 4 bases, with 5 bases spanning the gap.

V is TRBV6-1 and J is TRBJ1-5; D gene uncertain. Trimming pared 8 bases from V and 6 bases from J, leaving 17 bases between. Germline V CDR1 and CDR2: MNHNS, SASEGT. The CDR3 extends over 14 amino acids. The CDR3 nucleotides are TGTGCCAGCTCCGGGGAGGGTGGCATTCAGCCCCAGCATTTT. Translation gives CASSGEGGIQPQHF.

The chain's CDR3 is CASSEAQVNNQPQHF. The CDR3 coding sequence is TGCGCCAGCAGTGAGGCACAGGTGAACAATCAGCCCCAGCATTTT. The J gene is TRBJ1-5, the V gene TRBV10-2; a possible D gene is TRBD1 (5 bases). Trimming stripped 2 bases from V and 3 bases from J, with 11 bases between. The CDR3 is made up of 15 amino acids. From germline, CDR1 is WSHSY and CDR2 SAAADI.

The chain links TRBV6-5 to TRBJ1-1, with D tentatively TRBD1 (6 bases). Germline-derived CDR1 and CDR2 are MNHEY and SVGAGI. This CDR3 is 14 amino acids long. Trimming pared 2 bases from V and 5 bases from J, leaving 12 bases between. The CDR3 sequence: CASSYPGAITEAFF. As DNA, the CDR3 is TGTGCCAGCAGTTACCCGGGGGCGATTACTGAAGCTTTCTTT.

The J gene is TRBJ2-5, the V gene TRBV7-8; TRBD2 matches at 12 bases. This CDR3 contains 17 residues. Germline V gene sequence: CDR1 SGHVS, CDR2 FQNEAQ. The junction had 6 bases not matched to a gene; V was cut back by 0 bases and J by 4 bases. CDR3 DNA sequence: TGTGCCAGCAGCTTAGCAAGACTAGCGGGAGTGTTAGAGACCCAGTACTTC. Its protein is CASSLARLAGVLETQYF. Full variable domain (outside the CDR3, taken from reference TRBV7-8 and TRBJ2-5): GAGVSQSPRYKVAKRGQDVALRCDPISGHVSLFWYQQALGQGPEFLTYFQNEAQLDKSGLPSDRFFAERPEGSVSTLKIQRTQQEDSAVYLCASSLARLAGVLETQYFGPGTRLLVL.

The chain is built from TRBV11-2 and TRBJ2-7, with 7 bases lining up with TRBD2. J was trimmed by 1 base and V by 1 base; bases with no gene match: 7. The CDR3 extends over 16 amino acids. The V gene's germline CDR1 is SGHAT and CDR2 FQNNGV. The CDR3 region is CASSLGSGGGSYEQYF. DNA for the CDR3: TGTGCCAGCAGCTTAGGGTCCGGGGGAGGGTCCTACGAGCAGTACTTC.

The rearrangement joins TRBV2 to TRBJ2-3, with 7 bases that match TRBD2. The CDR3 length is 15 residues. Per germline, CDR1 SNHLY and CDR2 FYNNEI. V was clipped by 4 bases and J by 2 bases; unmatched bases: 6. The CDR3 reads CASSGGRGVTDTQYF. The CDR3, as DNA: TGTGCCAGCAGTGGGGGTCGGGGGGTCACAGATACGCAGTATTTT.

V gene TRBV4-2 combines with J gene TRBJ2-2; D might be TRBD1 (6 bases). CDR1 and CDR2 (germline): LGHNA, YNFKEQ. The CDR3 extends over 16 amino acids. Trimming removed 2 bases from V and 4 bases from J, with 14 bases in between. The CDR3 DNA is TGTGCCAGCAGCCAACAACAGGGATCCGCCACCGGGGAGCTGTTTTTT. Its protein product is CASSQQQGSATGELFF.

In DNA, the CDR3 is TGTGCCAGCAGCAACCAGGGGCTGAGGGAAAAACTGTTTTTT. The encoded protein is CASSNQGLREKLFF. V and J are TRBV7-9 and TRBJ1-4, with a tentative D call TRBD1 (6 bases). The CDR3 totals 14 residues. Germline V gives CDR1 SEHNR, CDR2 FQNEAQ (reference sequence). The V gene lost 5 bases and the J gene lost 8 bases, with 15 bases spanning the gap.

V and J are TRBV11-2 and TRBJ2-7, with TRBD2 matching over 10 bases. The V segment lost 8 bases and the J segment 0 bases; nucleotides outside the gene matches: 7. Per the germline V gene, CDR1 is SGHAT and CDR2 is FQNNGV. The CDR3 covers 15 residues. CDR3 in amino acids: CASHGLADYSYEQYF. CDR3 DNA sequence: TGTGCCAGCCACGGACTAGCGGATTACTCCTACGAGCAGTACTTC.